These T cell receptor beta chains were read from a single sample in a study of CD8 T cells in ankylosing spondylitis. TCRdb recomputed calls from the 5' RACE reads with MiXCR, one row per CDR3 protein. The sample includes about 230,000 distinct CDR3 sequences, 7% to 10% of them seen just once. Sequenced material: blood, either unsorted or a sorted T cell fraction (not recorded which). The receptor source for this set is a female donor with ankylosing spondylitis or in good health (not recorded which). Both conserved end residues are part of each CDR3. D genes are given only for firm matches. Not every row has a clone size; where given, it reads once, few, many or a size class.

d_call	clone_size	v_call	j_call	cdr3_nt	cdr3_aa
.	many	TRBV6-5	TRBJ1-6	TGTGCCAGCAGTTACAGTCAGGAAAATTCACCCCTCCACTTT	CASSYSQENSPLHF
TRBD2	many	TRBV7-8	TRBJ2-7	TGTGCCAGCAGCTCACGGACTAGCGGGAGGGCCCAGGGTAGCGAGCAGTACTTC	CASSSRTSGRAQGSEQYF
.	many	TRBV27	TRBJ2-1	TGTGCCAGCAGTAGGCTGGGGCGCAACAATGAGCAGTTCTTC	CASSRLGRNNEQFF
.	many	TRBV2	TRBJ2-7	TGTGCCAGCCGAGGGTCGTACGAGCAGTACTTC	CASRGSYEQYF
TRBD1	many	TRBV9	TRBJ2-1	TGTGCCAGCAGCGTTTTGGGGACAGGGCGCAATGAGCAGTTCTTC	CASSVLGTGRNEQFF
TRBD1	many	TRBV6-1	TRBJ2-5	TGTGCCAGCAGCGACCTGGACAGGGGATTGGGAGAGACCCAGTACTTC	CASSDLDRGLGETQYF
.	many	TRBV29-1	TRBJ2-7	TGCAGCGTTGATAAAGGCTACGAGCAGTACTTC	CSVDKGYEQYF
.	few	TRBV28	TRBJ1-1	TGTGCCAGCCTGATAAACACTGAAGCTTTCTTT	CASLINTEAFF
.	many	TRBV10-3	TRBJ2-3	TGTGCCGTAGGGGGGGGATCCACAGATACGCAGTATTTT	CAVGGGSTDTQYF
.	many	TRBV10-3	TRBJ1-6	TGTGCCATCAGTGAGTCGGAGGTCCTTGGGTCACCCCTCCACTTT	CAISESEVLGSPLHF
.	many	TRBV3-1	TRBJ2-1	TGTGCCAGCAGTGGGCCGAGCCCCAATGAGCAGTTCTTC	CASSGPSPNEQFF
.	.	TRBV7-9	TRBJ2-1	TGTGCCAGCACCGGGGGTCAGGGCCAGGTTGAGCAGTTCTTC	CASTGGQGQVEQFF
.	many	TRBV20-1	TRBJ2-7	TGCAGTGCTAGAGATTTCCACGAGCAGTACTTC	CSARDFHEQYF
TRBD2	.	TRBV7-3	TRBJ2-1	TGTGCCAGCAGCTTCGTAGCGGGAGAACCCAATGAGCAGTTCTTC	CASSFVAGEPNEQFF
.	many	TRBV20-1	TRBJ2-3	TGCAGTGCTAGAGACTTAATAGCGGCGAAGACAGATACGCAGTATTTT	CSARDLIAAKTDTQYF
.	many	TRBV3-1	TRBJ1-2	TGTGCCAGCAGCCAGGAATCTAGACAGCTCTATGGCTACACCTTC	CASSQESRQLYGYTF
TRBD1	many	TRBV20-1	TRBJ2-7	TGCAGTGCTAGATTGGGACAGGGGGGTCGAGGGGAGCAGTACTTC	CSARLGQGGRGEQYF
.	.	TRBV30	TRBJ2-7	TGTGCCTGGAGTGTAAAGGGAGAGCAGTACTTC	CAWSVKGEQYF
.	many	TRBV9	TRBJ2-6	TGTGCCAGCAGCGTGGGGGACGCTTCTGGGGCCAACGTCCTGACTTTC	CASSVGDASGANVLTF
TRBD2	many	TRBV3-1	TRBJ2-1	TGTGCCAGCAGCCAAGATAGGCCTAGCGGGAGGGGCCTGCGCGGTAATGAGCAGTTCTTC	CASSQDRPSGRGLRGNEQFF
TRBD2	few	TRBV28	TRBJ2-2	TGTGCCAGCACCGATCGGGACTATCAAGCCCGAACCGGGGAGCTGTTTTTT	CASTDRDYQARTGELFF
TRBD1	many	TRBV5-1	TRBJ2-7	TGCGCCAGCAGCTTTGGACAGGGCGGAGACGAGCAGTACTTC	CASSFGQGGDEQYF
.	many	TRBV2	TRBJ1-1	TGTGCCAGCAGTGGGGGGGAAGCTTTCTTT	CASSGGEAFF
TRBD1	few	TRBV7-9	TRBJ2-2	TGTGCCAGCACAAAACAGGGGTTCACCGGGGAGCTGTTTTTT	CASTKQGFTGELFF
.	many	TRBV20-1	TRBJ2-3	TGCAGTGCCTATAGTACGCTAAACACAGATACGCAGTATTTT	CSAYSTLNTDTQYF
.	few	TRBV7-2	TRBJ1-6	TGTGCCAGCAGCTTAGGAGGGCCGAATTCACCCCTCCACTTT	CASSLGGPNSPLHF
.	many	TRBV16	TRBJ2-1	TGTGCCAGCAGCCAATCGATTGGTATCAATGAGCAGTTCTTC	CASSQSIGINEQFF
.	many	TRBV11-2	TRBJ1-1	TGTGCCAGCAGCTCTTTCCCGACACGATTAGGCACTGAAGCTTTCTTT	CASSSFPTRLGTEAFF
.	many	TRBV10-3	TRBJ2-7	TGTGCCATCAGTGAGTCCACCGGGATGGCTCTCGGGAAGTACTTC	CAISESTGMALGKYF
.	many	TRBV6-1	TRBJ1-1	TGTGCCAGCAGTCAACGGCTGCTCGCTGAAGCTTTCTTT	CASSQRLLAEAFF
.	many	TRBV7-9	TRBJ2-6	TGTGCCAGCACGCCGGTCCCTGGGGCCAACGTCCTGACTTTC	CASTPVPGANVLTF
.	many	TRBV6-1	TRBJ1-5	TGTGCCAGCAGTGGGAGGGAAGTTCAGCCCCAGCATTTT	CASSGREVQPQHF
TRBD2	many	TRBV5-1	TRBJ2-5	TGCGCCAGCAGCTTGGGGACTAGCGGGACCTCCCAAGAGACCCAGTACTTC	CASSLGTSGTSQETQYF
.	many	TRBV12-5	TRBJ2-3	TGTGCTAGTGGTTCCTCTAGGGGGGCTTCTGGGCCAGATACGCAGTATTTT	CASGSSRGASGPDTQYF
.	many	TRBV6-6	TRBJ2-7	TGTGCCAGCAGTTACCGTCAAAGCTACGAGCAGTACTTC	CASSYRQSYEQYF
.	few	TRBV21-1	TRBJ2-7	TGTGCCAGCAGCCCCCACCGGGAGTTCGGGCACGAGCAGTACTTC	CASSPHREFGHEQYF
TRBD2	many	TRBV20-1	TRBJ2-5	TGCAGTGCTAGTGAGGTTGGGACTAGCGGGAGAGAGACCCAGTACTTC	CSASEVGTSGRETQYF
.	many	TRBV7-2	TRBJ2-2	TGTGCCAGCAGCTTAGCCGGGTCGGTCGCCGGGGAGCTGTTTTTT	CASSLAGSVAGELFF
.	many	TRBV18	TRBJ2-5	TGTGCCAGCTCCCCCCAGACCCTGGGGGAGACCCAGTACTTC	CASSPQTLGETQYF
.	many	TRBV5-1	TRBJ1-5	TGCGCCAGCAGCTTGGAGCCCCAGGGGCAGCCCCAGCATTTT	CASSLEPQGQPQHF
.	many	TRBV29-1	TRBJ1-3	TGCAGCGTTGAGGATGGTGGAAACACCATATATTTT	CSVEDGGNTIYF
TRBD1	many	TRBV20-1	TRBJ2-1	TGCAGTGCCCCCGGACAGGGGATTCGGCATGAGCAGTTCTTC	CSAPGQGIRHEQFF